This T cell receptor beta chain was captured in a study of shared clonotypes between healthy human individuals. This clone occurred once. Researchers divided each subset's genomic DNA evenly across several immunoSEQ plates. Sequencing was performed with immunoSEQ multiplex PCR; in TCRdb, only in-frame clones are kept and a portion is missing. The repertoire holds 2 million to 2.5 million clones, with approximately 96% as singletons. Germline V gene lookup returns CDR1 SGHRS and CDR2 YFSETQ. This CDR3 is 13 amino acids long. Trimming cost V 4 bases and J 5 bases, with 10 bases left between them. The rearrangement links TRBV5-1 to TRBJ1-5; D remains unclear. The TCR originated in a man between 18 and 35 years old in good health. The sequencing sample was made of naive CD4+ T cells sorted from blood. As to subset: CD45RA+ positively selected. CDR3 residues: CASSPFSDQPQHF. DNA of the CDR3: TGCGCCAGCAGCCCTTTCTCGGATCAGCCCCAGCATTTT.